This is a list of T cell receptor beta chains from one sample in a study of control samples from healthy donors and cancer patients. Sequencing used immunoSEQ multiplex PCR; TCRdb keeps in-frame clones, though not all of them. The sample totals 150,000 to 200,000 clones. Sequencing was performed on blood. These receptors were collected from a woman in her twenties or thirties in good health. Both conserved end residues are part of each CDR3. D genes are given only for firm matches.

CASSQRDRGSENTIYF	TGCGCCAGCAGCCAACGCGACAGGGGGAGTGAAAACACCATATATTTT	TRBJ1-3	TRBV4-1	16	TRBD1
CASLDTSGVYNEQFF	TGTGCCAGCCTTGATACTAGCGGAGTTTACAATGAGCAGTTCTTC	TRBJ2-1	TRBV2	15	TRBD2
CASSRGPGQGSSTNEKLFF	TGTGCCAGCAGCCGCGGTCCCGGACAGGGATCTTCAACTAATGAAAAACTGTTTTTT	TRBJ1-4	TRBV3-1/TRBV3-2	19	TRBD1
CAWGTQGASNQPQHF	TGTGCCTGGGGAACCCAGGGGGCAAGCAATCAGCCCCAGCATTTT	TRBJ1-5	TRBV30	15	TRBD1
CASSLNGPNTEAFF	TGTGCCAGCAGCTTGAACGGACCGAACACTGAAGCTTTCTTT	TRBJ1-1	TRBV5-8	14	-
CASSSVREKASPLHF	TGTGCCAGCAGCTCCGTTCGGGAGAAGGCATCACCCCTCCACTTT	TRBJ1-6	TRBV5-4	15	-
CASSDRENTEAFF	TGTGCCAGCAGTGACAGGGAGAACACTGAAGCTTTCTTT	TRBJ1-1	TRBV6-1	13	-
CASSVHSGEKLFF	TGTGCCAGCAGTGTCCACTCGGGGGAAAAACTGTTTTTT	TRBJ1-4	TRBV12-3/TRBV12-4	13	-
CASRSTGGVGYTF	TGTGCCAGCAGGTCGACAGGGGGCGTCGGCTACACCTTC	TRBJ1-2	TRBV12-3/TRBV12-4	13	TRBD1
CASSLAGTGINTIYF	TGCGCCAGCAGCTTGGCTGGGACAGGGATAAACACCATATATTTT	TRBJ1-3	TRBV5-1	15	TRBD1
CASSLLSAEGKYTDTQYF	TGTGCCAGCAGTTTACTAAGTGCAGAAGGAAAATACACAGATACGCAGTATTTT	TRBJ2-3	TRBV27	18	-
CASSPTENTEAFF	TGTGCCAGCAGTCCCACCGAGAACACTGAAGCTTTCTTT	TRBJ1-1	TRBV12-3/TRBV12-4	13	-
CATSGGLAADTQYF	TGTGCCACCTCAGGGGGCCTAGCAGCAGATACGCAGTATTTT	TRBJ2-3	TRBV6-5	14	TRBD1
CASSDQGKSEAFF	TGTGCCAGCAGTGATCAGGGGAAATCTGAAGCTTTCTTT	TRBJ1-1	TRBV6-2/TRBV6-3	13	-
CASSSDRYNEKLFF	TGTGCCAGCAGCTCGGACCGATATAATGAAAAACTGTTTTTT	TRBJ1-4	TRBV2	14	-
CASSPWTGGNTGELFF	TGTGCCAGCTCACCGTGGACAGGGGGGAACACCGGGGAGCTGTTTTTT	TRBJ2-2	TRBV18	16	TRBD1
CASSYSSSWNTEAFF	TGTGCCAGCAGTTACTCTAGCTCTTGGAACACTGAAGCTTTCTTT	TRBJ1-1	TRBV6-5	15	-
CASSRETGGAWIGELFF	TGTGCCAGCAGCAGGGAGACAGGGGGCGCGTGGATCGGGGAGCTGTTTTTT	TRBJ2-2	TRBV7-8	17	TRBD1
CSVRGWLSGNTIYF	TGCAGCGTCCGGGGGTGGCTCTCTGGAAACACCATATATTTT	TRBJ1-3	TRBV29-1	14	-
CASSRGQDNSPLHF	TGTGCCAGCTCGAGAGGCCAGGACAATTCACCCCTCCACTTT	TRBJ1-6	TRBV27	14	-
CASSLAMEETLSGYTF	TGTGCCAGCAGCTTAGCCATGGAGGAGACACTCTCTGGCTACACCTTC	TRBJ1-2	TRBV7-9	16	-
CASSLAETQYF	TGTGCCAGCAGTTTAGCAGAGACCCAGTACTTC	TRBJ2-5	TRBV12-3/TRBV12-4	11	-
CASSFSRGTQETQYF	TGTGCCAGCAGCTTTTCCAGGGGGACTCAAGAGACCCAGTACTTC	TRBJ2-5	TRBV7-2	15	-
CASKRKRGDTEAFF	TGTGCCAGCAAACGAAAGCGGGGGGACACTGAAGCTTTCTTT	TRBJ1-1	TRBV3-1/TRBV3-2	14	-
CASSAGTGPGELFF	TGTGCCAGCAGCGCCGGGACGGGCCCCGGGGAGCTGTTTTTT	TRBJ2-2	TRBV7-9	14	-
CASSEEQAAIGELFF	TGTGCCAGCAGTGAAGAACAGGCGGCCATCGGGGAGCTGTTTTTT	TRBJ2-2	TRBV6-1	15	-
CSGSRDTSNYGYTF	TGCAGCGGGTCACGGGACACGTCTAACTATGGCTACACCTTC	TRBJ1-2	TRBV29-1	14	-
CATPQGDNEQFF	TGTGCCACCCCACAGGGGGACAATGAGCAGTTCTTC	TRBJ2-1	TRBV19	12	TRBD1
CASSYVSFSNQPQHF	TGTGCCAGCAGTTACGTCAGCTTTAGCAATCAGCCCCAGCATTTT	TRBJ1-5	TRBV6-2/TRBV6-3	15	-
CASSSMILQPQHF	TGTGCCAGCAGTTCCATGATTTTACAGCCCCAGCATTTT	TRBJ1-5	TRBV28	13	-
CASSLGDYGAFF	TGTGCCAGCAGTTTAGGGGATTACGGAGCTTTCTTT	TRBJ1-1	TRBV28	12	-
CASSQVTYSYEQYF	TGTGCCAGCAGCCAAGTTACTTACTCCTACGAGCAGTACTTC	TRBJ2-7	TRBV3-1/TRBV3-2	14	-
CASIFDRVEAFF	TGTGCCAGCATTTTTGACAGGGTCGAAGCTTTCTTT	TRBJ1-1	TRBV12-3/TRBV12-4	12	TRBD1
CASSQGQLNEKLFF	TGCGCCAGCAGCCAAGGACAGCTGAATGAAAAACTGTTTTTT	TRBJ1-4	TRBV4-1	14	-
CASTPRQGPTYEQYF	TGTGCCAGCACCCCACGACAGGGACCGACCTACGAGCAGTACTTC	TRBJ2-7	TRBV6-2/TRBV6-3	15	TRBD1
CASSYPRKGGNQPQHF	TGTGCCAGCAGTTACCCGAGAAAAGGGGGGAATCAGCCCCAGCATTTT	TRBJ1-5	TRBV6-2/TRBV6-3	16	-
CASSEDHTDTQYF	TGTGCCAGCAGTGAGGACCACACAGATACGCAGTATTTT	TRBJ2-3	TRBV6-1	13	-
CASSLKGFGYTF	TGTGCCAGCAGTTTAAAGGGGTTCGGCTACACCTTC	TRBJ1-2	TRBV28	12	-
CASSPRQGTGNTIYF	TGTGCCAGCAGCCCGCGACAGGGAACTGGAAACACCATATATTTT	TRBJ1-3	TRBV5-6	15	TRBD1
CASSFGGYTEAFF	TGTGCCAGCAGCTTTGGGGGGTACACTGAAGCTTTCTTT	TRBJ1-1	TRBV5-8	13	-
CASSYSLQDNYGYTF	TGTGCCAGCAGTTACTCCTTGCAGGATAACTATGGCTACACCTTC	TRBJ1-2	TRBV6-5	15	-
CASSPDTVYGYTF	TGTGCCAGCAGTCCCGACACCGTCTATGGCTACACCTTC	TRBJ1-2	TRBV12-3/TRBV12-4	13	-
CASSPQGWTNQPQHF	TGTGCCAGCAGTCCCCAGGGGTGGACGAATCAGCCCCAGCATTTT	TRBJ1-5	TRBV28	15	-
CASSSRREVYQETQYF	TGTGCCAGCAGTTCACGGAGGGAGGTGTACCAAGAGACCCAGTACTTC	TRBJ2-5	TRBV6-6	16	-
CARWVPGQGYNEQFF	TGCGCCAGATGGGTCCCAGGACAGGGGTACAATGAGCAGTTCTTC	TRBJ2-1	TRBV5-1	15	TRBD1